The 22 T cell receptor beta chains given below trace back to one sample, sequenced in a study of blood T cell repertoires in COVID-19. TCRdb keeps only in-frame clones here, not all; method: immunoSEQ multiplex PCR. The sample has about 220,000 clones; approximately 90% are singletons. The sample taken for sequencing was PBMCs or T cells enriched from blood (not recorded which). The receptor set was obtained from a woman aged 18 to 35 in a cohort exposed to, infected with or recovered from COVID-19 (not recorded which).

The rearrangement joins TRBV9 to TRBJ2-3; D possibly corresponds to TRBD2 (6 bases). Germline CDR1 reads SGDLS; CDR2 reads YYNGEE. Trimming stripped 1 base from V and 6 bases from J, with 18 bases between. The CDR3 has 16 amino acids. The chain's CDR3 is CASSVMGPGGRDTQYF. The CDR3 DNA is TGTGCCAGCAGCGTAATGGGGCCAGGAGGGCGGGATACGCAGTATTTT.

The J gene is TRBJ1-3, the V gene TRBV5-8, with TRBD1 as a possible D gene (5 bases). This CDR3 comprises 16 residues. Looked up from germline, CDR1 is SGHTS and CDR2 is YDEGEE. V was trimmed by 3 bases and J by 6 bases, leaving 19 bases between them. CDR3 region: CASSYSGGNGANTIYF. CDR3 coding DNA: TGTGCCAGCAGCTACTCCGGGGGGAACGGCGCAAACACCATATATTTT.

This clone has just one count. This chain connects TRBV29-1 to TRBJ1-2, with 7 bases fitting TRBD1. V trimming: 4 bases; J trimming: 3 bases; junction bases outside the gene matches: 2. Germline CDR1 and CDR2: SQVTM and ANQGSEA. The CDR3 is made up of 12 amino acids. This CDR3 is CSVAGGDYGYTF. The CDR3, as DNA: TGCAGCGTTGCAGGGGGTGACTATGGCTACACCTTC.

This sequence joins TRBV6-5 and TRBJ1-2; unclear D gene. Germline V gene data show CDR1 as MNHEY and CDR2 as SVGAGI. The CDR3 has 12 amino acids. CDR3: CATNPYPGGYTF. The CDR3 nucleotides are TGTGCGACTAACCCCTACCCCGGTGGCTACACCTTC.

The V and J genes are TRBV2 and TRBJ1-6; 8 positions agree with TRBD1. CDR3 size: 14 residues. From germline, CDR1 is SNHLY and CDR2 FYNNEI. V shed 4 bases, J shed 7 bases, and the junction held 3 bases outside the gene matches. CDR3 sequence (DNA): TGTGCCAGCAGTGGACAGGGGCGGAATTCACCCCTCCACTTT. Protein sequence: CASSGQGRNSPLHF.

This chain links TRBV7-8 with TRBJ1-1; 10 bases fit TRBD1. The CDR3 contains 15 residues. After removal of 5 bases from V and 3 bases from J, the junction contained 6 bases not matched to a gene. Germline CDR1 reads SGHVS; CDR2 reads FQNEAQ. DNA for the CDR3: TGTGCCAGCAGCCCAAGGGACAGGGGCTACACTGAAGCTTTCTTT. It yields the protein CASSPRDRGYTEAFF. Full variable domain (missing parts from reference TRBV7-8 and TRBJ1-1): GAGVSQSPRYKVAKRGQDVALRCDPISGHVSLFWYQQALGQGPEFLTYFQNEAQLDKSGLPSDRFFAERPEGSVSTLKIQRTQQEDSAVYLCASSPRDRGYTEAFFGQGTRLTVV.

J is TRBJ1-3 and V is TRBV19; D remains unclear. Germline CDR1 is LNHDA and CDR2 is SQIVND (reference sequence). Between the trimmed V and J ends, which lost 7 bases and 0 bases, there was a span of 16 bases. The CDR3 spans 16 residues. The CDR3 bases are TGTGCCAGTATGGAGGGAAAGCCTTACTCTGGAAACACCATATATTTT. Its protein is CASMEGKPYSGNTIYF.

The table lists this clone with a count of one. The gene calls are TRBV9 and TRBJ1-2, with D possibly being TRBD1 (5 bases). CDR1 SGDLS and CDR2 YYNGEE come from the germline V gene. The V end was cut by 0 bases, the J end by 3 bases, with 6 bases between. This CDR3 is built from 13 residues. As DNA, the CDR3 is TGTGCCAGCAGCGTAGAAGGGGACTATGGCTACACCTTC. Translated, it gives CASSVEGDYGYTF.

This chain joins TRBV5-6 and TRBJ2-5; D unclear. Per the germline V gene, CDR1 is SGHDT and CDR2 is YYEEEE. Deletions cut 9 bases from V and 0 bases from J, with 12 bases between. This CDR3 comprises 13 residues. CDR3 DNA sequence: TGTGCCACCTCCCGAGCCAACCAAGAGACCCAGTACTTC. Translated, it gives CATSRANQETQYF.

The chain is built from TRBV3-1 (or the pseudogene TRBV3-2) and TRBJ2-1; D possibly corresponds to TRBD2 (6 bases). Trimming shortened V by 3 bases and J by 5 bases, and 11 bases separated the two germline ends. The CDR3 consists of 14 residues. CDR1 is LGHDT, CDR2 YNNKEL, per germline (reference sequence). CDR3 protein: CASSHLAKDNEQFF. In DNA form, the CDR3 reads TGTGCCAGCAGCCATCTAGCGAAGGACAATGAGCAGTTCTTC.

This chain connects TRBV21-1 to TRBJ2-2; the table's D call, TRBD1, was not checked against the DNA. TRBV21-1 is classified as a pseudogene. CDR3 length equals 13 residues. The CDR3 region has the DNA TGTGCCAGCAGCAACAGGGACACCGGGGAGCTGTTTTTT. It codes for CASSNRDTGELFF.

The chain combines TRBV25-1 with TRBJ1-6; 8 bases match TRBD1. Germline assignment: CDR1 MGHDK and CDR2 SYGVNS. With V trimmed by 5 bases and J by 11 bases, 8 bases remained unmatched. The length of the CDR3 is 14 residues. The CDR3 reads CASSQDDRGPPLHF. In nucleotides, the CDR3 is TGTGCCAGCAGTCAGGACGACAGGGGACCACCCCTCCACTTT. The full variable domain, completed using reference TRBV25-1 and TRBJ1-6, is EADIYQTPRYLVIGTGKKITLECSQTMGHDKMYWYQQDPGMELHLIHYSYGVNSTEKGDLSSESTVSRIRTEHFPLTLESARPSHTSQYLCASSQDDRGPPLHFGNGTRLTVT.

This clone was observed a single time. CDR3 bases: TGCGCCAGCAGCCAAGATGATGGCGGTGGGTGGGATGAGCAGTTCTTC. This translates into CASSQDDGGGWDEQFF. The genes are TRBV4-1 and TRBJ2-1, with D uncertain. The CDR3 is 16 residues long. Trimming left V 0 bases short and J 8 bases short, with 17 bases between. The germline CDR1 and CDR2 sequences are MGHRA and YSYEKL.

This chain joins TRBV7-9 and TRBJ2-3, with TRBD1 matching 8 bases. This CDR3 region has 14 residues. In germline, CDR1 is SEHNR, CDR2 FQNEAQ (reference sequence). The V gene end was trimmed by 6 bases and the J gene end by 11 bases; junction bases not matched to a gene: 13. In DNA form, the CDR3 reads TGTGCCAGCAGTTTTGGACAGGGTACTTTGGGGCAGTATTTT. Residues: CASSFGQGTLGQYF. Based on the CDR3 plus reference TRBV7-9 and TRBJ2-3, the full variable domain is DTGVSQNPRHKITKRGQNVTFRCDPISEHNRLYWYRQTLGQGPEFLTYFQNEAQLEKSRLLSDRFSAERPKGSFSTLEIQRTEQGDSAMYLCASSFGQGTLGQYFGPGTRLTVL.

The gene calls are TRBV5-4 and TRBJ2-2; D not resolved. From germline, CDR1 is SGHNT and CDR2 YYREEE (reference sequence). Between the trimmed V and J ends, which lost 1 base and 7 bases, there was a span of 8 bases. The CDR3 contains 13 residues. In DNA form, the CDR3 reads TGTGCCAGCAGCTTGCGCGAGGACGGGGAGCTGTTTTTT. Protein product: CASSLREDGELFF.

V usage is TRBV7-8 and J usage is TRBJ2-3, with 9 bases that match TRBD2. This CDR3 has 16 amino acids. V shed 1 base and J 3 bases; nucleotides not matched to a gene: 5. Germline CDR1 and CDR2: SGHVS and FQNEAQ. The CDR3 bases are TGTGCCAGCAGCTTAGGCGGGAGGGCTAATACAGATACGCAGTATTTT. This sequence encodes CASSLGGRANTDTQYF.

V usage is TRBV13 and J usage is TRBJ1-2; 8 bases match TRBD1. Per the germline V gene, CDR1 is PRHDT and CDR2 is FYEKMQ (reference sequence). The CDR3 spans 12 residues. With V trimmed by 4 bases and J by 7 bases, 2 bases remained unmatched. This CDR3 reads CASSSTGAGYTF. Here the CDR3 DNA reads TGTGCCAGCAGCTCGACAGGGGCTGGCTACACCTTC.

The CDR3 reads CASSPPVGGMRNTIYF. In nucleotides, the CDR3 is TGTGCCAGCTCACCACCGGTAGGGGGAATGAGAAACACCATATATTTT. The V call is TRBV18, the J call TRBJ1-3; tentatively, D is TRBD1 (6 bases). This CDR3 is built from 16 residues. Trimming left V 0 bases short and J 5 bases short, with 14 bases between. The germline V gene encodes CDR1 KGHSH and CDR2 LQKENI.

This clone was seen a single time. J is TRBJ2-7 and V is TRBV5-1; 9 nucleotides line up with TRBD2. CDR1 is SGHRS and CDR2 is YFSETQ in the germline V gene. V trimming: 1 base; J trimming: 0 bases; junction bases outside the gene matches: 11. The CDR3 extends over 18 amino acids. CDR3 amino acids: CASSLRLAGYNLSYEQYF. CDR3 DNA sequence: TGCGCCAGCAGCTTGAGGCTAGCGGGGTATAACCTCTCCTACGAGCAGTACTTC.

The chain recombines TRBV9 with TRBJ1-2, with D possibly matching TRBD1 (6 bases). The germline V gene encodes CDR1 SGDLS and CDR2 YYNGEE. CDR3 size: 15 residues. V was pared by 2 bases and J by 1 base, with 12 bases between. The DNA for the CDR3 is TGTGCCAGCAGCGTGACAGGAACTCTTAACTATGGCTACACCTTC. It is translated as CASSVTGTLNYGYTF.

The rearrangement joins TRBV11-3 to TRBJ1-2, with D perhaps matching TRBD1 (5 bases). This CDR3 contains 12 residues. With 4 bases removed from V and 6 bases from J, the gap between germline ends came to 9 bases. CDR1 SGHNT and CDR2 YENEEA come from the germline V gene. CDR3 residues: CASSSGGHGYTF. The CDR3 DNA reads TGTGCCAGCAGCTCCGGGGGACATGGCTACACCTTC.

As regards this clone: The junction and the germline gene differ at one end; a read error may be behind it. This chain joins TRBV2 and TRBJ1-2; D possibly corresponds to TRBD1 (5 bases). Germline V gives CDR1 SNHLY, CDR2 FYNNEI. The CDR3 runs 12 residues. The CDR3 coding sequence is TGTGCCAGCAGGGAAGGGGAGAGCGGCTACACCTTC. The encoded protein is CASREGESGYTF.